This TCR beta chain stems from a study of chemoradiotherapy in HPV16-positive cancers. The V and J ends lost 5 bases and 8 bases, in that order; junction bases with no gene match: 10. The CDR3 is made up of 16 amino acids. Germline values: CDR1 MNHEY, CDR2 SMNVEV (reference sequence). TCRdb's table, derived via immunoSEQ multiplex PCR, lists solely in-frame clones and lacks some. The sample has a few thousand clones; 75% to 90% are singletons. Source: tumor tissue, taken from a patient who underwent chemoradiotherapy. This receptor was identified in a human donor with HPV-associated anogenital cancer. The chain has TRBV27 and TRBJ1-3; 12 bases map to TRBD1. The CDR3 spells CASSPYSGQGAYTIYF. CDR3 bases: TGTGCCAGCAGTCCATACTCGGGACAGGGGGCGTACACCATATATTTT.